This entry features one T cell receptor (beta chain) sequence. What it recognizes is unknown. The data originate from a study of T cell repertoires in cytomegalovirus infection. Study summary: As its CMV epitopes, the study selected recently identified HLA-C-restricted and well-studied HLA-B-restricted targets. CMV infection together with matching HLA type was indicated by public TCR beta signatures.

Using its own MiXCR run on the reads, TCRdb lists one record per CDR3 protein. The table lists 650,000 to 900,000 distinct CDR3 sequences, almost 30% of them singletons. Whole-study findings and limits: Carriage of CMV together with the relevant HLA was identifiable through cumulative public TCR beta family frequency.

Germline V gene sequence: CDR1 SGHTA, CDR2 FQGNSA. J gave up 6 bases and V 5 bases, and 9 bases lay outside the gene matches. The CDR3 has 15 residues. The input for sequencing was cultured CD8+ T cells from PBMCs, taken from culture after CMV antigen stimulation. This sequence was found in a human donor in good health (CMV status not recorded). Some clones in this sample may be carry-over from other donors' samples. The J gene is TRBJ2-1, the V gene TRBV7-2; 8 nucleotides match TRBD2. CDR3 bases: TGTGCCAGCAGCAGCCGGGGGGGGCCGGGCAATGAGCAGTTCTTC. Protein: CASSSRGGPGNEQFF. The whole variable domain, filled in from reference TRBV7-2 and TRBJ2-1, reads GAGVSQSPSNKVTEKGKDVELRCDPISGHTALYWYRQSLGQGLEFLIYFQGNSAPDKSGLPSDRFSAERTGGSVSTLTIQRTQQEDSAVYLCASSSRGGPGNEQFFGPGTRLTVL.